This paragraph covers one TCR beta chain sequence. Antigen unknown. Indicated time point: blood 4 weeks post-SBRT, at nephrectomy. The treatment is: 15 Gy SBRT to primary tumor, nephrectomy 4 weeks later. Nephrectomy followed 15 Gy stereotactic body radiation by 4 weeks. Clear cell pathology was present in this patient's renal cell carcinoma. Clones were read by immunoSEQ multiplex PCR, and TCRdb kept only the in-frame ones, dropping some. The sample has just under 150,000 clones; 65% to 90% are singletons. This entry belongs to a study of radiation and T cells in renal cell carcinoma. Regarding the study as a whole: Top tumor clonotypes rose in blood 2 weeks post-radiation, then contracted.

The V gene lost 4 bases and the J gene lost 4 bases, with 10 bases spanning the gap. Germline values: CDR1 SGHTA, CDR2 FQGNSA. The CDR3 contains 13 residues. This receptor was taken from a woman between 50 and 59 years old with renal cell carcinoma. The rearrangement uses TRBV7-2 and TRBJ1-2; D is uncertain. Here the sequenced sample was blood, taken from a patient whose treatment included radiotherapy and nephrectomy. The CDR3 is CASSSFGSYGYTF. CDR3 bases: TGTGCCAGCAGCTCGTTCGGTTCCTATGGCTACACCTTC.